This T cell receptor (beta chain) was documented in a study of sequential checkpoint blockade in melanoma. Turning to the study itself: Patients were randomized 1:1 to nivolumab-then-ipilimumab or ipilimumab-then-nivolumab first-line.

V shed 7 bases and J 3 bases; nucleotides not matched to a gene: 9. CDR1 is MGHDK and CDR2 is SYGVNS in the germline V gene. The CDR3 runs to 15 residues. The treatment is: randomized to nivolumab then ipilimumab (arm A) or the reverse (arm B). Live CD3+CD8+ CD19− CD56− cells were sorted from PBMCs. Profiled with immunoSEQ multiplex PCR; TCRdb holds only in-frame clones, not every one. The sample holds over 10,000 clones, less than 80% seen once. The rearrangement uses TRBV25-1 and TRBJ1-5; 7 bases are a match to TRBD1. Sample: CD8+ T cells sorted from blood (inferred from file names), taken from a patient given nivolumab and ipilimumab in sequence. The TCR sequence derives from a human donor with melanoma. The CDR3 sequence: CASNTQGWNNQPQHF. Here the CDR3 DNA reads TGTGCCAGCAATACACAGGGGTGGAACAATCAGCCCCAGCATTTT.